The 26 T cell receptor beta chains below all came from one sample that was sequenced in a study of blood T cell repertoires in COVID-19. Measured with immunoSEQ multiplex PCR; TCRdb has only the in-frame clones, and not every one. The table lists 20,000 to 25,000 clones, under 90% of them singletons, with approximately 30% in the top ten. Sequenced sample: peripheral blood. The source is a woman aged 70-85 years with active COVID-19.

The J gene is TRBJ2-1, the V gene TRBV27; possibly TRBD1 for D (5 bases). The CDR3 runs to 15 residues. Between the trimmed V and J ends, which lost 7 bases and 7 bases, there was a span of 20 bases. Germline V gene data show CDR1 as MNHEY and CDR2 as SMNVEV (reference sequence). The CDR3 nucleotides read TGTGCCAGCAAGGAAAGGGGCTCGCCGGGTAATGAGCAGTTCTTC. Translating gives CASKERGSPGNEQFF.

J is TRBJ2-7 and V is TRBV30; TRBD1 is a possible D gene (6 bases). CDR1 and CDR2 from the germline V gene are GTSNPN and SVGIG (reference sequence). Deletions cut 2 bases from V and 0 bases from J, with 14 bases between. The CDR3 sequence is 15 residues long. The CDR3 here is CAWSMDSLSSYEQYF. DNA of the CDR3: TGTGCCTGGAGTATGGACAGCCTCAGCTCCTACGAGCAGTACTTC.

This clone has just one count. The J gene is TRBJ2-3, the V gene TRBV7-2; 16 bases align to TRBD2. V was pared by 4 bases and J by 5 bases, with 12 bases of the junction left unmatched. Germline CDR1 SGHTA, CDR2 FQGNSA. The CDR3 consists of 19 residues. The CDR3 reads CASSSPGLAGGHRRDTQYF. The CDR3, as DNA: TGTGCCAGCAGCTCTCCGGGACTAGCGGGGGGGCACAGACGAGATACGCAGTATTTT.

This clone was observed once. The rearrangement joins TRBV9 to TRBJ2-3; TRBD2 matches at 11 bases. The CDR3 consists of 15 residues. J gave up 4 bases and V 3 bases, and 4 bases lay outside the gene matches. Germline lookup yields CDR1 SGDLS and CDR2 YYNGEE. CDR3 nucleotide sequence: TGTGCCAGCAGCGGAGTAGCGGGGGGGGCAGATACGCAGTATTTT. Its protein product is CASSGVAGGADTQYF. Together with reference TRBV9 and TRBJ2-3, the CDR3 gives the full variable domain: DSGVTQTPKHLITATGQRVTLRCSPRSGDLSVYWYQQSLDQGLQFLIQYYNGEERAKGNILERFSAQQFPDLHSELNLSSLELGDSALYFCASSGVAGGADTQYFGPGTRLTVL.

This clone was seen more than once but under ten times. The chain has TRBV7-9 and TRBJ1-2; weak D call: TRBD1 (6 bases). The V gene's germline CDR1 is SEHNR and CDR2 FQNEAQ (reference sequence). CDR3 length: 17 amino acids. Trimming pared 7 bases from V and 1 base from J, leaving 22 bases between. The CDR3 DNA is TGTGCCAGCACCATTACTGAAGGGACATCCATTAACTATGGCTACACCTTC. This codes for CASTITEGTSINYGYTF.

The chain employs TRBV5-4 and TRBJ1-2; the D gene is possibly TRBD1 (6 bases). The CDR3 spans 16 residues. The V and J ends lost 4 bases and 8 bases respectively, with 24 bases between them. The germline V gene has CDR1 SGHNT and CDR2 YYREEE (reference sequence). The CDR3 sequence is CASSASAPTGIGGYTF. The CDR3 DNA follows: TGTGCCAGCAGCGCCTCTGCCCCCACAGGGATTGGAGGCTACACCTTC.

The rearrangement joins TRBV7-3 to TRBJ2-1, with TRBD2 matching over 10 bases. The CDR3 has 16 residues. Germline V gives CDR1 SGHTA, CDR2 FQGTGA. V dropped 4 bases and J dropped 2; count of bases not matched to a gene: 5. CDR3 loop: CASSSGLARPYNEQFF. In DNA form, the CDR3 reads TGTGCCAGCAGCTCGGGACTAGCGAGGCCCTACAATGAGCAGTTCTTC.

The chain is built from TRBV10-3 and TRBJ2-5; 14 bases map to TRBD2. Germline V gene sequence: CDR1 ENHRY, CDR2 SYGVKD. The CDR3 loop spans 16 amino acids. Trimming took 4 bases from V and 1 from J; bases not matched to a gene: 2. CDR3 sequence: CAISAGTSGGQETQYF. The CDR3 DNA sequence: TGTGCCATCAGTGCTGGGACTAGCGGGGGCCAAGAGACCCAGTACTTC.

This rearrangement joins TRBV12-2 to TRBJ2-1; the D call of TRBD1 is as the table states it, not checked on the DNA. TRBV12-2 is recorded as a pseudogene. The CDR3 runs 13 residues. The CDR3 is CASRPGRADEQFF. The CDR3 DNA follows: TGTGCAAGTCGCCCTGGCAGGGCCGATGAGCAGTTCTTC.

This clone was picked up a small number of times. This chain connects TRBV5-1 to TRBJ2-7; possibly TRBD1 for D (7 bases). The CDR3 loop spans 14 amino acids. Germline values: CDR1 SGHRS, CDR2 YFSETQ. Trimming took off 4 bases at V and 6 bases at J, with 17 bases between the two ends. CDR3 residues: CASSIRQGGAEQYF. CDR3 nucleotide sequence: TGCGCCAGCAGCATCCGACAGGGAGGCGCCGAGCAGTACTTC.

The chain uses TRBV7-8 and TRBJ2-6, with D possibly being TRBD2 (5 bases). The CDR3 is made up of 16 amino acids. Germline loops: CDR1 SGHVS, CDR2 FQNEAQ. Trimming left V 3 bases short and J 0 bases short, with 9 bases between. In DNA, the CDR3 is TGTGCCAGCAGCTTCCCTGGGAGCTCTGGGGCCAACGTCCTGACTTTC. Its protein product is CASSFPGSSGANVLTF.

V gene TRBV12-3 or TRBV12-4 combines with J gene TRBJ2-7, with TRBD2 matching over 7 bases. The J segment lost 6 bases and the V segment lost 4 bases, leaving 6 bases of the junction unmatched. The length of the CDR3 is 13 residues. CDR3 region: CASSSGGMGEQYF. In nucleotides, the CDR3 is TGTGCCAGCAGTTCCGGGGGGATGGGCGAGCAGTACTTC.

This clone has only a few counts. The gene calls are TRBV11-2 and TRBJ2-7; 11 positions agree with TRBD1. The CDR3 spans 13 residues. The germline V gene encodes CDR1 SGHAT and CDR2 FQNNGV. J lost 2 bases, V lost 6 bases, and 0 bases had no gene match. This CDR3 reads CASRGQGAYEQYF. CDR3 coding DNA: TGTGCCAGCAGGGGACAGGGGGCCTACGAGCAGTACTTC.

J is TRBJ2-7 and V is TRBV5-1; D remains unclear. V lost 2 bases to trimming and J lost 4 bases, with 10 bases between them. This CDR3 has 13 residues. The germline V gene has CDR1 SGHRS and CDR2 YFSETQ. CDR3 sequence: CASSFNSRYEQYF. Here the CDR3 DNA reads TGCGCCAGCAGCTTTAACAGCCGTTACGAGCAGTACTTC.

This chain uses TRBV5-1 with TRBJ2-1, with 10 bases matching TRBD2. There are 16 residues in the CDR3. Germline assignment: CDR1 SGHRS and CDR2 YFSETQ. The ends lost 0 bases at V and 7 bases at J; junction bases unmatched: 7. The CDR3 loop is CASSLAVLAGTNEQFF. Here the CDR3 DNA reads TGCGCCAGCAGCTTGGCGGTACTAGCGGGGACAAATGAGCAGTTCTTC.

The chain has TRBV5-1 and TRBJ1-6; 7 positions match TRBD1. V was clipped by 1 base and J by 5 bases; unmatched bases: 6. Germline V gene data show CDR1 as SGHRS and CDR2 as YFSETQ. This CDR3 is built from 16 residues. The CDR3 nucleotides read TGCGCCAGCAGCTTGTCCCCCGGGACAGATAATTCACCCCTCCACTTT. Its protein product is CASSLSPGTDNSPLHF.

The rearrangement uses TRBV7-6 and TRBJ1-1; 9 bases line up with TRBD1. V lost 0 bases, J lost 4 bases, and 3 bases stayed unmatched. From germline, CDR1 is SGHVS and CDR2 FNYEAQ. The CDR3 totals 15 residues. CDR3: CASSLATGGITEAFF. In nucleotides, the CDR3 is TGTGCCAGCAGCTTAGCGACAGGGGGGATCACTGAAGCTTTCTTT.

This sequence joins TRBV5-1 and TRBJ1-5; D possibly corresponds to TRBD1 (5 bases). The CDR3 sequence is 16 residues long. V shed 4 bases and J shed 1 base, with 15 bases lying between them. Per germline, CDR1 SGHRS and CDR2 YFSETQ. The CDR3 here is CASSPLGGKSNQPQHF. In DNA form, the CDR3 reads TGCGCCAGCAGCCCCCTGGGGGGGAAAAGCAATCAGCCCCAGCATTTT. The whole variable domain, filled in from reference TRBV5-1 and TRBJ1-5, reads KAGVTQTPRYLIKTRGQQVTLSCSPISGHRSVSWYQQTPGQGLQFLFEYFSETQRNKGNFPGRFSGRQFSNSRSEMNVSTLELGDSALYLCASSPLGGKSNQPQHFGDGTRLSIL.

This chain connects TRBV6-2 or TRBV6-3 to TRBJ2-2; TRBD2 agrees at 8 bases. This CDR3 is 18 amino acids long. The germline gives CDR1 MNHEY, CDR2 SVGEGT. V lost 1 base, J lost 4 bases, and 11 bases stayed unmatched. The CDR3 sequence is CASSYLTSGPRGTGELFF. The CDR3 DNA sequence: TGTGCCAGCAGTTACTTAACTAGCGGACCTCGGGGCACCGGGGAGCTGTTTTTT.

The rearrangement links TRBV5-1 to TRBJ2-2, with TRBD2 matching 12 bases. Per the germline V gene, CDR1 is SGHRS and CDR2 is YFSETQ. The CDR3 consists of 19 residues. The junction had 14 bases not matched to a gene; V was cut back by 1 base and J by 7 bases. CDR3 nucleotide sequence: TGCGCCAGCAGCTTGCCCCTAGGACTAGCGGGGAGAGCTAACGGGGAGCTGTTTTTT. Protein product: CASSLPLGLAGRANGELFF.

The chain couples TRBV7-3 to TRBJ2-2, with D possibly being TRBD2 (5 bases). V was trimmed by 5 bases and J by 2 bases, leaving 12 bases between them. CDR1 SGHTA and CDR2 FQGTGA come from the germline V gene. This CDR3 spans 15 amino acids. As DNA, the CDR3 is TGTGCCAGCAGCCCCCGGGGAGTTAACACCGGGGAGCTGTTTTTT. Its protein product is CASSPRGVNTGELFF.

CDR3 region: CASSPGPGGNTEAFF. Written as DNA, the CDR3 is TGCGCCAGCAGCCCTGGGCCAGGGGGGAACACTGAAGCTTTCTTT. This chain links TRBV5-1 with TRBJ1-1, with 7 bases that match TRBD1. The CDR3 runs 15 residues. Germline V gene lookup returns CDR1 SGHRS and CDR2 YFSETQ. The junction had 7 bases not matched to a gene; V was cut back by 4 bases and J by 1 base.

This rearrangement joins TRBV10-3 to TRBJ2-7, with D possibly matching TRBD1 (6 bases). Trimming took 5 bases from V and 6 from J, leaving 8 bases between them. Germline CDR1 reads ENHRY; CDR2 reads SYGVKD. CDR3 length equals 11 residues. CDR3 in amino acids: CAISTGTEQYF. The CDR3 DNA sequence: TGTGCCATCAGTACAGGGACCGAGCAGTACTTC.

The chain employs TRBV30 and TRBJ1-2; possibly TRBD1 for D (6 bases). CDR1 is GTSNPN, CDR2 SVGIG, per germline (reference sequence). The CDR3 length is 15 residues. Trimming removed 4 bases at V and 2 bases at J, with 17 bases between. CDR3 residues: CAWTERSTGNYGYTF. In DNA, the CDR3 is TGTGCCTGGACCGAACGAAGTACAGGGAACTATGGCTACACCTTC.

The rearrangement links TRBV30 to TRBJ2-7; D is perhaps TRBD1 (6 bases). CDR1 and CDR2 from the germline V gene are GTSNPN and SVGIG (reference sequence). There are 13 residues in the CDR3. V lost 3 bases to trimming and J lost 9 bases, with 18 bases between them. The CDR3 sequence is CAWSPGTAGVQYF. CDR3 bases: TGTGCCTGGAGCCCCGGGACCGCAGGGGTGCAGTACTTC.

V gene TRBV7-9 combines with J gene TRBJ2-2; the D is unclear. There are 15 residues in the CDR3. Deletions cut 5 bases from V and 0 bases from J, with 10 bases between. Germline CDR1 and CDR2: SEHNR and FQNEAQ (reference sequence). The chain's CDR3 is CASSVRGANTGELFF. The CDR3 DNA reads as TGTGCCAGCAGCGTCAGAGGTGCGAACACCGGGGAGCTGTTTTTT. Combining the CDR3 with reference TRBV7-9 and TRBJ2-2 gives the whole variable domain DTGVSQNPRHKITKRGQNVTFRCDPISEHNRLYWYRQTLGQGPEFLTYFQNEAQLEKSRLLSDRFSAERPKGSFSTLEIQRTEQGDSAMYLCASSVRGANTGELFFGEGSRLTVL.